This T cell receptor (beta chain) was retrieved from a study of T cell responses to AZD1222 COVID-19 vaccine. This clone was found once. Antigen: not known. Some clones are missing from TCRdb's copy, which holds only in-frame ones; the method was immunoSEQ multiplex PCR. The sample shows around 140,000 clones, 85% to 90% of them seen only once. V dropped 5 bases and J dropped 5; count of bases not matched to a gene: 6. Germline values: CDR1 LNHDA, CDR2 SQIVND (reference sequence). This CDR3 has 14 amino acids. Notes on the study in general: Clonal diversity may have been underestimated, and the donors were mostly white British, with more females than males. Vaccine-associated CD4 TCRs ranged over spike, dominating at 160-218 and 743-854. The peak T cell response came first, and repertoires were sampled only after it. Targeting of unmutated variant regions was reportedly seen in nearly half of spike-specific TCRs.

V usage is TRBV19 and J usage is TRBJ2-7; 10 bases line up with TRBD1. This sample comprised peripheral blood, obtained on day 0 of AZD1222 vaccination. The source of this sequence is an adult in good health. In nucleotides, the CDR3 is TGTGCCAGTAGTTTCGGGACAGGGGTTAACGAGCAGTACTTC. Its translation: CASSFGTGVNEQYF.